Given below is one TCR beta chain in context. Each CDR3 protein is one row after TCRdb ran MiXCR on the 5' RACE reads. The data contain some 440,000 distinct CDR3 sequences, approximately 24% of them singletons. This CDR3 region has 14 residues. With 6 bases removed from V and 4 bases from J, the gap between germline ends came to 13 bases. Germline V gene data show CDR1 as MNHNS and CDR2 as SASEGT. This sample was included in a study of identical twins. Healthy Caucasians made up all donors. These data are also associated with another study on T cells expressing NK-cell markers. From that study: In the group of eight sequenced donors, seven were HCMV-seropositive and one was seronegative.

The chain links TRBV6-1 to TRBJ1-3; D is possibly TRBD1 (5 bases). Sequences were obtained from CD4+ T cells sorted from blood. The clonotype was recovered from a woman aged 18-29 years in good health. The DNA for the CDR3 is TGTGCCAGCAGGGTAGGGGTCGGAGGAAACACCATATATTTT. Protein: CASRVGVGGNTIYF.